The rows below give T cell receptor beta chains drawn from one sample of a study of early T cells in non-severe SARS-CoV-2 infection. TCRdb re-derived calls from the 5' RACE reads in MiXCR, one entry per CDR3 protein. Of approximately 43,000 distinct CDR3 sequences in the sample, around 6.8% are singletons; the top ten hold approximately 4.5%. The sample consisted of whole blood. The receptors stem from an adult who was a healthcare worker with PCR-confirmed SARS-CoV-2 infection or an uninfected control (not recorded which). Each CDR3 is given with its conserved first and last residue. Each record gives: J gene, clone size, D gene, V gene, CDR3 protein, CDR3 DNA. A D gene is named only where the DNA matches it firmly. Some rows have no size entry. The others give once, few or many, or a class for an expanded clone.

TRBJ2-5,NA,NA,TRBV6-5,CASSARVPETQYF,TGTGCCAGCAGCGCCAGGGTGCCAGAGACCCAGTACTTC
TRBJ2-2,NA,NA,TRBV19,CASRWGQPNTGELFF,TGTGCCAGTAGATGGGGACAACCGAACACCGGGGAGCTGTTTTTT
TRBJ2-7,NA,NA,TRBV10-1,CASSPSGPGGPYEQYF,TGCGCCAGCAGCCCGTCCGGGCCAGGAGGTCCCTACGAGCAGTACTTC
TRBJ2-5,NA,NA,TRBV7-9,CASSLVQETQYF,TGTGCCAGCAGCTTAGTCCAAGAGACCCAGTACTTC
TRBJ1-2,NA,NA,TRBV30,CTWSVSGYYGYTF,TGTACCTGGAGTGTATCGGGCTACTATGGCTACACCTTC
TRBJ2-7,NA,NA,TRBV5-1,CASNQAQGSSYEQYF,TGCGCCAGCAACCAAGCCCAGGGGAGTTCCTACGAGCAGTACTTC
TRBJ2-5,NA,TRBD1,TRBV5-6,CASSAAGTEETQYF,TGTGCCAGCAGCGCCGCCGGGACAGAAGAGACCCAGTACTTC
TRBJ2-2,few,TRBD2,TRBV7-3,CASSPLSSLRGGGLNTGELFF,TGTGCCAGCAGCCCCCTAAGTAGTTTGCGGGGGGGTGGACTCAACACCGGGGAGCTGTTTTTT
TRBJ2-7,many,NA,TRBV7-9,CASSWELGEQYF,TGTGCCAGCAGCTGGGAGCTGGGGGAGCAGTACTTC
TRBJ2-1,few,TRBD1,TRBV12-3/TRBV12-4,CASSPRQGRNNEQFF,TGTGCCAGCAGTCCCAGACAGGGTAGGAACAATGAGCAGTTCTTC
TRBJ2-7,many,NA,TRBV19,CASSIDGGPYEQYF,TGTGCCAGTAGTATTGACGGGGGGCCCTACGAGCAGTACTTC
TRBJ1-4,few,TRBD1,TRBV7-9,CASSLRTGDNEKLFF,TGTGCCAGCAGCCTAAGGACAGGGGATAATGAAAAACTGTTTTTT
TRBJ2-3,few,NA,TRBV4-3,CASSQDPLTDTQYF,TGCGCCAGCAGCCAAGATCCACTCACAGATACGCAGTATTTT
TRBJ2-3,many,NA,TRBV11-2,CASSLEGDTQYF,TGTGCCAGCAGCTTAGAGGGGGATACGCAGTATTTT
TRBJ2-3,many,NA,TRBV12-5,CASGFGTLQYF,TGTGCTAGTGGTTTCGGGACATTACAGTATTTT
TRBJ1-2,few,NA,TRBV29-1,CSVQSLRYGYTF,TGCAGCGTTCAGTCTCTACGCTATGGCTACACCTTC
TRBJ1-5,NA,NA,TRBV28,CASEEVNQPQHF,TGTGCCAGCGAGGAGGTTAATCAGCCCCAGCATTTT
TRBJ2-2,many,NA,TRBV2,CAITNTGELFF,TGTGCCATCACGAACACCGGGGAGCTGTTTTTT
TRBJ2-7,few,TRBD2,TRBV20-1,CSAPGLAGSTYEQYF,TGCAGTGCCCCGGGCCTAGCGGGGTCTACTTACGAGCAGTACTTC
TRBJ1-5,few,TRBD1,TRBV11-2,CASSPGQENQPQHF,TGTGCCAGCAGCCCCGGACAGGAGAATCAGCCCCAGCATTTT
TRBJ2-1,many,TRBD1,TRBV9,CASSVRQGAGEQFF,TGTGCCAGCAGCGTGAGACAGGGGGCGGGTGAGCAGTTCTTC
TRBJ2-7,many,TRBD1,TRBV12-3/TRBV12-4,CASRLGQAFSYEQYF,TGTGCCAGCAGGCTAGGACAGGCTTTCTCCTACGAGCAGTACTTC
TRBJ2-2,NA,NA,TRBV20-1,CSATGSGELFF,TGCAGTGCCACGGGTTCCGGGGAGCTGTTTTTT
TRBJ2-7,NA,NA,TRBV20-1,CSASGGASYEQYF,TGCAGTGCTAGTGGTGGGGCTTCCTACGAGCAGTACTTC
TRBJ2-2,few,TRBD2,TRBV13,CATRSGANTGELFF,TGTGCCACCAGGAGCGGGGCTAACACCGGGGAGCTGTTTTTT
TRBJ2-7,many,NA,TRBV7-3,CASSLSPSSHEQYF,TGTGCCAGCAGCTTATCCCCGTCTTCCCACGAGCAGTACTTC
TRBJ1-1,many,NA,TRBV9,CASSVAGGGTEAFF,TGTGCCAGCAGCGTAGCTGGAGGGGGCACTGAAGCTTTCTTT
TRBJ2-1,many,NA,TRBV7-3,CASSLTGAGGEQFF,TGTGCCAGCAGCTTAACAGGGGCCGGGGGTGAGCAGTTCTTC
TRBJ2-7,NA,NA,TRBV5-1,CASKISATYEQYF,TGCGCCAGCAAGATTTCTGCAACCTACGAGCAGTACTTC
TRBJ2-5,NA,NA,TRBV5-4,CASSPEAGREETQYF,TGTGCCAGCAGCCCAGAGGCGGGGAGAGAAGAGACCCAGTACTTC
TRBJ2-3,NA,NA,TRBV3-1,CASSPWTVSTDTQYF,TGTGCCAGCAGCCCCTGGACGGTGAGCACAGATACGCAGTATTTT
TRBJ1-1,NA,NA,TRBV4-3,CASSQARGAEAFF,TGCGCCAGCAGCCAAGCTCGGGGCGCTGAAGCTTTCTTT
TRBJ2-5,many,NA,TRBV18,CASSPLDFGETQYF,TGTGCCAGCTCACCACTCGATTTCGGGGAGACCCAGTACTTC
TRBJ2-5,medium-sized,TRBD1,TRBV9,CASSPTGGTLQETQYF,TGTGCCAGCAGCCCGACAGGGGGCACCTTACAAGAGACCCAGTACTTC
TRBJ2-3,NA,TRBD2,TRBV15,CATSRVAGPTDTQYF,TGTGCCACCAGCAGGGTAGCGGGGCCCACAGATACGCAGTATTTT